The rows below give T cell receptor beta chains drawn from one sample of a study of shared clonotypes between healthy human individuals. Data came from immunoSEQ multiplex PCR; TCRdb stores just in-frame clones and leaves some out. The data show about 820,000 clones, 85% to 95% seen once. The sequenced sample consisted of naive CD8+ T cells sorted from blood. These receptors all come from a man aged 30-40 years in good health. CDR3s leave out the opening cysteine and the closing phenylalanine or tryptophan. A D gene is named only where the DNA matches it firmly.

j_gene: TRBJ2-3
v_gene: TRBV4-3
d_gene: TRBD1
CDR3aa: ASRGDRGSTDTQY

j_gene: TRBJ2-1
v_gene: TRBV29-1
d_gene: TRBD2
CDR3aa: SVLREGQNEQF

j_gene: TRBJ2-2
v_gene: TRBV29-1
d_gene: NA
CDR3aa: SVGKGLAGELF

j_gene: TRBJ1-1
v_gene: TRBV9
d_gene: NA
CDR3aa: ASSTQGAGYTEAF

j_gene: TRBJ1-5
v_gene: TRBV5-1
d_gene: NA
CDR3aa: ASSLDLGANQPQH

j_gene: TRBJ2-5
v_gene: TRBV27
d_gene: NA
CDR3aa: ASSLSGGGRQETQY

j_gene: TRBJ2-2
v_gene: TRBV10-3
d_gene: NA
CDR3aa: AISEWLGATNTGELF

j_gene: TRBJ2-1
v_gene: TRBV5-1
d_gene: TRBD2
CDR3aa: ASSLEGLDSYNEQF

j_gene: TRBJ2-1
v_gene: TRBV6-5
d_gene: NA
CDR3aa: ASRDDQSSYNEQF

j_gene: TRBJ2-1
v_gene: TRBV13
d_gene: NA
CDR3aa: ASTGSNNEQF

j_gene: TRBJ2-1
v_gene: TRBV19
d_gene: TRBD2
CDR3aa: ASTPSPRLAGRYNEQF

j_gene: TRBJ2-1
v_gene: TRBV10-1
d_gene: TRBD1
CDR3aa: ASSERPGTGSGWHNEQF

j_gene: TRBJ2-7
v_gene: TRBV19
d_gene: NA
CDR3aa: ASSIRLTYEQY

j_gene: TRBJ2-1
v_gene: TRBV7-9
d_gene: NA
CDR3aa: ASSQGGFNEQF

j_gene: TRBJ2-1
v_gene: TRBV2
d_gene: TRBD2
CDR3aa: ASSAGTNPYNEQF

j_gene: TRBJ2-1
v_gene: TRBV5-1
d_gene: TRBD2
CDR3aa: ASSLQREQNEQF

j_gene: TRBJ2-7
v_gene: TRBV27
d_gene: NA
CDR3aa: ASSLYQSTYEQY

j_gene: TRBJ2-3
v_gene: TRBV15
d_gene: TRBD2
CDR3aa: ATSRGLEADTQY

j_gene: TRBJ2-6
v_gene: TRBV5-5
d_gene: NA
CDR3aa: ASSLHPSGANVLT

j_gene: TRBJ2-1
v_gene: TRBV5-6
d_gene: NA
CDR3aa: ASSLSGLGRGNEQF

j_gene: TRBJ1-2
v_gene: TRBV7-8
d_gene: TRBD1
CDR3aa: ASSLIPGGAGYGYT

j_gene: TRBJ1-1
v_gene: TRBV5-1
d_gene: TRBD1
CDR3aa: ASSLAEGGTGEAF

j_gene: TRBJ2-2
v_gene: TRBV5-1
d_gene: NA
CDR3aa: ASSRRGNTGELF

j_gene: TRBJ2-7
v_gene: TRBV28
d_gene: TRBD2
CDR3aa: ASSFPRLAETYEQY

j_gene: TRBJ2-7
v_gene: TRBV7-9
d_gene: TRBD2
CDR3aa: ASSSGTSGYEQY

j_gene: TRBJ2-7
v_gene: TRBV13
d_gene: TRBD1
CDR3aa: ASSLAGGGSYEQY

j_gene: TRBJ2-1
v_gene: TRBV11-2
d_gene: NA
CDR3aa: ASSFDGGSSYNEQF

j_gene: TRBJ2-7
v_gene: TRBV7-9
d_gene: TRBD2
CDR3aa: ASLGPSGSSEQY

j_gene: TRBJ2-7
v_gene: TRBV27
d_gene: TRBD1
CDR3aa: ASSSGQFYEQY

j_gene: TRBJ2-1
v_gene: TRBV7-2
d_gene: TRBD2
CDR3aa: ASSSRTSGMLSSYNEQF

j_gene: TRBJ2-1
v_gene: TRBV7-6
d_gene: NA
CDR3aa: ASSFQTGEQF

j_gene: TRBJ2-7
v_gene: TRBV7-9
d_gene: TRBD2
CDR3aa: ASSISLGLALHEQY